The clone carrying this T cell receptor (beta chain) was seen repeatedly, ten times or more. This sample is drawn from a study of T cells in Graves' hyperthyroidism and ophthalmopathy. Newly diagnosed patients aged 18 to 65 had hyperthyroidism of under 2 months' duration. Germline V lookup: CDR1 SGHNT, CDR2 YYREEE (reference sequence). CDR3 length: 13 amino acids. Trimming cost V 1 base and J 2 bases, with 6 bases left between them. The source material, RNA transcripts, was used to amplify TCR beta CDR3 regions. First-round RT-PCR targeting the TCR CDR3 was performed with the HTBI primer set. Each CDR3 protein is one row after TCRdb ran MiXCR on the multiplex PCR reads. The sample comprises 700,000 to 850,000 distinct CDR3 sequences, around 40% of which are singletons, and 31% rests with the top ten.

The receptor's source is a woman in her thirties or forties with Graves' hyperthyroidism. The chain employs TRBV5-4 and TRBJ2-5; no clear D gene. The sequencing input was blood. The CDR3 DNA follows: TGTGCCAGCAGCTTGCAACCTCAAGAGACCCAGTACTTC. This codes for CASSLQPQETQYF.